Here is one T cell receptor (beta chain) with its context. The data derive from a study of blood T cell repertoires in COVID-19. The wider study: Samples taken during acute and convalescent COVID-19 were collected in the United States, Italy and Spain. Sources were T cells, B-cell-depleted T cells, or PBMCs; the material itself was cDNA or gDNA.

How the authors handled the data: Amplified reference gene primers provided the basis for estimating nucleated cell counts. Here immunoSEQ multiplex PCR was the method, and the copy in TCRdb shows in-frame clones only, minus some. V and J calls and clone size are as listed in that table; D and trimming were resolved from the DNA. The sample has some 290,000 clones; around 87% are singletons. The CDR3 length is 17 residues. Trimming removed 4 bases from V and 4 bases from J; junction bases left unmatched: 14. Per the germline V gene, CDR1 is SGDLS and CDR2 is YYNGEE. The source of this sequence is a woman in her forties or fifties who had recovered from COVID-19. The V call is TRBV9, the J call TRBJ2-3; 8 bases line up with TRBD2. What was sequenced was peripheral blood. CDR3 in amino acids: CASSPPRGGVVSDTQYF. In nucleotides, the CDR3 is TGTGCCAGCAGCCCCCCCCGGGGGGGTGTTGTTTCAGATACGCAGTATTTT. Full variable domain (outside the CDR3, taken from reference TRBV9 and TRBJ2-3): DSGVTQTPKHLITATGQRVTLRCSPRSGDLSVYWYQQSLDQGLQFLIQYYNGEERAKGNILERFSAQQFPDLHSELNLSSLELGDSALYFCASSPPRGGVVSDTQYFGPGTRLTVL.